This T cell receptor beta chain was retrieved from a study of blood T cell repertoires in COVID-19. Whole-study context: Both acute and convalescent COVID-19 samples were obtained from the United States, Italy and Spain.

Germline values: CDR1 LGHDT, CDR2 YNNKEL (reference sequence). V gave up 0 bases and J gave up 6 bases, with 6 bases separating them. The CDR3 is made up of 13 amino acids. Assay: immunoSEQ multiplex PCR; the TCRdb copy retains only in-frame clones and omits some. The sample holds 95,000 to 150,000 clones, about 80% seen once. This sequence originates from a woman aged 45 to 65 with acute or convalescent COVID-19. This rearrangement joins TRBV3-1 (or the pseudogene TRBV3-2) to TRBJ1-5; D not certain. Material: peripheral blood. CDR3 amino acids: CASSQDLGQPQHF. In DNA, the CDR3 is TGTGCCAGCAGCCAAGATCTCGGTCAGCCCCAGCATTTT.